A selection of T cell receptor beta chains follows, all from one sample in a study of blood T cells in healthy people across ages. One entry per CDR3 protein, called by TCRdb with MiXCR from the 5' RACE reads. The table lists fewer than 1,000,000 distinct CDR3 sequences, more than 40% of them singletons. Material for sequencing was blood. The receptors here all came from a man aged 55 to 70 in good health. Each CDR3 is given with its conserved first and last residue. The order of the fields is J gene, D gene, clone size, V gene, CDR3 protein, CDR3 DNA. D genes are given only for firm matches. Size tells how often a clone was seen (once, few, many) or the class of an expanded clone, and some rows leave it out.

J: TRBJ2-3
D: -
size: few
V: TRBV20-1
CDR3: CSADPRAGRDTQYF
DNA: TGCAGTGCTGATCCGCGGGCGGGGAGAGATACGCAGTATTTT

J: TRBJ2-6
D: TRBD1
size: many
V: TRBV7-3
CDR3: CASSSQGAGANVLTF
DNA: TGTGCCAGCAGTTCACAGGGGGCTGGGGCCAACGTCCTGACTTTC

J: TRBJ1-5
D: -
size: few
V: TRBV15
CDR3: CATSRDWEQPQHF
DNA: TGTGCCACCAGCAGAGATTGGGAACAGCCCCAGCATTTT

J: TRBJ2-5
D: TRBD2
size: few
V: TRBV20-1
CDR3: CSATWTSGGTRETQYF
DNA: TGCAGTGCTACATGGACTAGCGGGGGAACACGAGAGACCCAGTACTTC

J: TRBJ1-2
D: -
size: -
V: TRBV10-3
CDR3: CAISGRAGDRGYTF
DNA: TGTGCCATCAGTGGGCGGGCAGGGGATCGAGGCTACACCTTC

J: TRBJ2-7
D: TRBD2
size: -
V: TRBV11-2
CDR3: CASSLRRLAASYEQYF
DNA: TGTGCCAGCAGCCTCAGGCGACTAGCGGCATCCTACGAGCAGTACTTC

J: TRBJ2-3
D: TRBD2
size: -
V: TRBV4-2
CDR3: CASSQGLRTSISDTQYF
DNA: TGTGCCAGCAGCCAGGGTCTTCGGACTAGCATCTCAGATACGCAGTATTTT

J: TRBJ1-1
D: -
size: -
V: TRBV9
CDR3: CASSVGRLEGEAFF
DNA: TGTGCCAGCAGCGTAGGGAGGTTAGAGGGCGAAGCTTTCTTT

J: TRBJ1-4
D: TRBD1
size: -
V: TRBV7-9
CDR3: CASRKTQLGQGSSNEKLFF
DNA: TGTGCCAGCAGGAAGACCCAACTGGGACAGGGGTCATCCAATGAAAAACTGTTTTTT

J: TRBJ1-2
D: -
size: -
V: TRBV5-6
CDR3: CASRGTRDLSGYTF
DNA: TGTGCCAGCAGGGGGACGCGGGACCTATCTGGCTACACCTTC

J: TRBJ1-6
D: TRBD1
size: -
V: TRBV9
CDR3: CASSLQTGDNSPLHF
DNA: TGTGCCAGCAGCCTCCAGACAGGGGATAATTCACCCCTCCACTTT

J: TRBJ2-7
D: TRBD1
size: -
V: TRBV30
CDR3: CAWSVRTGVLYEQYF
DNA: TGTGCCTGGAGTGTGAGGACAGGGGTATTATACGAGCAGTACTTC

J: TRBJ2-5
D: TRBD2
size: few
V: TRBV7-2
CDR3: CASSLKSGGEQYF
DNA: TGTGCCAGCAGCTTAAAAAGCGGGGGGGAGCAGTACTTC

J: TRBJ2-5
D: -
size: few
V: TRBV11-2
CDR3: CASSLVAGLQETQYF
DNA: TGTGCCAGCAGCTTGGTTGCGGGCCTCCAAGAGACCCAGTACTTC

J: TRBJ1-1
D: TRBD1
size: -
V: TRBV14
CDR3: CASSLGQGVGAFF
DNA: TGTGCCAGCAGCCTGGGACAGGGGGTTGGAGCTTTCTTT

J: TRBJ2-7
D: -
size: few
V: TRBV30
CDR3: CAWSRGGQVYYEQYF
DNA: TGTGCCTGGAGCCGGGGGGGACAGGTTTATTACGAGCAGTACTTC